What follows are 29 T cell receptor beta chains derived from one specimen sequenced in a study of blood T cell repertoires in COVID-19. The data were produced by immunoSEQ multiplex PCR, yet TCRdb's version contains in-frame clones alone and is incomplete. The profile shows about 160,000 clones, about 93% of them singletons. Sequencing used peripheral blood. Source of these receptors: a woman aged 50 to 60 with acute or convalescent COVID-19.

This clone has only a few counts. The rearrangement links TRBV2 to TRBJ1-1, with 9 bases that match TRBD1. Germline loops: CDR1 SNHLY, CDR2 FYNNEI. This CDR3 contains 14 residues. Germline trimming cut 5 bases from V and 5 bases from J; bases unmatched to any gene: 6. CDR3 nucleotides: TGTGCCAGCAGTCCGAGACAGGGGGGGACTGAAGCTTTCTTT. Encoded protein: CASSPRQGGTEAFF.

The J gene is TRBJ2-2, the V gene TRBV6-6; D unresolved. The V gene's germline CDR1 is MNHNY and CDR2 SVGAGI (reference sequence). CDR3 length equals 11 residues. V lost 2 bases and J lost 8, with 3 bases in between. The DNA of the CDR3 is TGTGCCAGCAGTTACCCAGGGGAGCTGTTTTTT. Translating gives CASSYPGELFF.

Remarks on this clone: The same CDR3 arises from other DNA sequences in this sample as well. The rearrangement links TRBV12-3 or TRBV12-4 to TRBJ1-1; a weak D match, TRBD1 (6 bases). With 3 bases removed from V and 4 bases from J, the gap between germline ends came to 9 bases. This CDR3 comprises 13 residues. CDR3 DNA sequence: TGTGCCAGCAGTTTTGGGGGCCTCACTGAAGCTTTCTTT. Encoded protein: CASSFGGLTEAFF.

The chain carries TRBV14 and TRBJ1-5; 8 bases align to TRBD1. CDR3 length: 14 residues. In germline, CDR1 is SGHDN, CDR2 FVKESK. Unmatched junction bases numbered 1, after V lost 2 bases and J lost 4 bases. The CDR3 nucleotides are TGTGCCAGCAGCCAAAGGACAGGGAATCAGCCCCAGCATTTT. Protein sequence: CASSQRTGNQPQHF.

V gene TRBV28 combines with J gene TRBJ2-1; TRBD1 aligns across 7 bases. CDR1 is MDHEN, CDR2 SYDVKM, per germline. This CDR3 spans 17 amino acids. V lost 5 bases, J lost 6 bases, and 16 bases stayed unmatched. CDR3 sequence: CASSPTNRDRSPNEQFF. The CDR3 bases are TGTGCCAGCAGTCCGACGAACCGGGACAGAAGTCCCAATGAGCAGTTCTTC.

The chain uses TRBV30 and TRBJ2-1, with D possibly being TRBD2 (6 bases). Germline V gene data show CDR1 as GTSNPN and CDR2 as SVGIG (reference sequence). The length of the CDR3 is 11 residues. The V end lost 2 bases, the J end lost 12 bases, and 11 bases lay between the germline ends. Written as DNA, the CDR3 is TGTGCCTGGAGTCGGGGGATTTGGCAGTTCTTC. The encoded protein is CAWSRGIWQFF.

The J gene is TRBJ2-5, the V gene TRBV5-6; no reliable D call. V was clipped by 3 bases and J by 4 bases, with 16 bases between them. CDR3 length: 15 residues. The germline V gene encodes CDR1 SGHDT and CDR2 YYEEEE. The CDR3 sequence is CASSSSNLKRETQYF. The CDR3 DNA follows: TGTGCCAGCAGCTCTTCGAACCTGAAGAGAGAGACCCAGTACTTC.

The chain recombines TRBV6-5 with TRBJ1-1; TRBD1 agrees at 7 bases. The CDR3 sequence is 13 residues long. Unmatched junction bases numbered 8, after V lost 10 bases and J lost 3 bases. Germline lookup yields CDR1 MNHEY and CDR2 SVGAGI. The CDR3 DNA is TGTGCCATCTCAGGGGGGTCTGACACTGAAGCTTTCTTT. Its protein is CAISGGSDTEAFF.

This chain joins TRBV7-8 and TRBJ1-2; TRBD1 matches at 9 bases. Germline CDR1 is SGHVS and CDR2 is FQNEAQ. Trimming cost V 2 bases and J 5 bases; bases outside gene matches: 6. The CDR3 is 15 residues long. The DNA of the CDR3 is TGTGCCAGCAGCTTACGGGACAGGGTCGTATATGGCTACACCTTC. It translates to CASSLRDRVVYGYTF.

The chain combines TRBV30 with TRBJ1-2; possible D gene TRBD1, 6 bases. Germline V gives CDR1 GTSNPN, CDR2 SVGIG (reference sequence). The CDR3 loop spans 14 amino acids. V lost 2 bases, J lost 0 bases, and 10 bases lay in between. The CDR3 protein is CAWSIGGPNYGYTF. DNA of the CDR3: TGTGCCTGGAGTATCGGGGGGCCTAACTATGGCTACACCTTC.

The CDR3 DNA is TGTGCCACCCGACTTACCTCCGCAACTAATGAAAAACTGTTTTTT. Translating gives CATRLTSATNEKLFF. The chain carries TRBV10-3 and TRBJ1-4; D uncertain. Germline CDR1 reads ENHRY; CDR2 reads SYGVKD. The CDR3 extends over 15 amino acids. V lost 10 bases and J 0 bases, leaving 15 bases between the germline ends.

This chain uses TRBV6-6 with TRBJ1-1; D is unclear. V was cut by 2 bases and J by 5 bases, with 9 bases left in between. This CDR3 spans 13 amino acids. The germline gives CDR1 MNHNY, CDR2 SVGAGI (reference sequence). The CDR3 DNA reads TGTGCCAGCAGTTACGGCGGATTGACTGAAGCTTTCTTT. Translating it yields CASSYGGLTEAFF.

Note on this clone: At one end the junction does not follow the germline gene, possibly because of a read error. CDR3 DNA sequence: TGTGCCAGCAGCTTTAATCAGCCGGGACTAGCGGACTTC. It translates to CASSFNQPGLADF. The genes are TRBV28 and TRBJ2-5; 11 bases align to TRBD2. The length of the CDR3 is 13 residues. Germline V gene lookup returns CDR1 MDHEN and CDR2 SYDVKM.

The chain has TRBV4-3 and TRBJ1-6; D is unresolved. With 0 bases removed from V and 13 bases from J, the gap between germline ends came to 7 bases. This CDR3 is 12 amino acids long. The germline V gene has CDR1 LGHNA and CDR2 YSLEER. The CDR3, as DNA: TGCGCCAGCAGCCAAGATGGAGGGCCCCTCCACTTT. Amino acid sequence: CASSQDGGPLHF.

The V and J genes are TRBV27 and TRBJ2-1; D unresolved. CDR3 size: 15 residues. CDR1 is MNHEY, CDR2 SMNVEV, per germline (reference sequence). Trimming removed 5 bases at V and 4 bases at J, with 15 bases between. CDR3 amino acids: CASSKTLLGYNEQFF. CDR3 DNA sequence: TGTGCCAGCAGTAAGACACTTTTAGGATACAATGAGCAGTTCTTC.

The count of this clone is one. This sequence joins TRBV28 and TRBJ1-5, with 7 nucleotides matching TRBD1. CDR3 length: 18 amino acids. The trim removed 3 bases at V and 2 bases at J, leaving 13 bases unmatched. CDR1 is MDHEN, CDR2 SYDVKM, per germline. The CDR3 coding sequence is TGTGCCAGCAGTTTCGTAACAGGGGACTTCGAGGGCAATCAGCCCCAGCATTTT. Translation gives CASSFVTGDFEGNQPQHF.

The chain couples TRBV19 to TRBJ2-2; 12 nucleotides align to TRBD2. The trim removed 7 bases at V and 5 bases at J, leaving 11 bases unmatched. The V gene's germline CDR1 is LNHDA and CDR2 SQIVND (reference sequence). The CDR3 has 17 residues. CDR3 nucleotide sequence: TGTGCCAGTACTCCCGGTGGACTAGCGGGGTATACCGGGGAGCTGTTTTTT. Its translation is CASTPGGLAGYTGELFF. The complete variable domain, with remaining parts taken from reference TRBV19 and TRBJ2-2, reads DGGITQSPKYLFRKEGQNVTLSCEQNLNHDAMYWYRQDPGQGLRLIYYSQIVNDFQKGDIAEGYSVSREKKESFPLTVTSAQKNPTAFYLCASTPGGLAGYTGELFFGEGSRLTVL.

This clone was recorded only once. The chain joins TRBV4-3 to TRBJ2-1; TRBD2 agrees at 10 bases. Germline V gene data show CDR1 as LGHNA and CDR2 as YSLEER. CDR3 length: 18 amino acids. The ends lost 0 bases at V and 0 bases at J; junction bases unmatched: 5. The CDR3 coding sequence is TGCGCCAGCAGCCAAGATCCCCCTAGCGGGAGCTCCTACAATGAGCAGTTCTTC. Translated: CASSQDPPSGSSYNEQFF.

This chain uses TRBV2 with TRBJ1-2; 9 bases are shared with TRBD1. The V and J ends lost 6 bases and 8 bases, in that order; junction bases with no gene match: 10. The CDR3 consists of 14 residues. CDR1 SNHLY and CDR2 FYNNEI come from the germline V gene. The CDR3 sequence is CASSATGTGNGYTF. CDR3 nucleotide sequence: TGTGCCAGCAGCGCGACCGGGACAGGGAACGGCTACACCTTC.

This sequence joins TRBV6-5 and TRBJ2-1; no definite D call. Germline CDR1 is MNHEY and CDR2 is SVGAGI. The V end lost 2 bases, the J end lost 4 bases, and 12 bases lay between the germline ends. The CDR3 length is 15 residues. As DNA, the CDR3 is TGTGCCAGCAGTTACAGCCCAGACTTTTACAATGAGCAGTTCTTC. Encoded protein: CASSYSPDFYNEQFF.

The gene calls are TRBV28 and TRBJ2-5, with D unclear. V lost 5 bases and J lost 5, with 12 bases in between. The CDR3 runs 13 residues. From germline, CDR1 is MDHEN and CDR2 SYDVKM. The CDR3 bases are TGTGCCAGCAGTCTCTCCTCCGGGGAGACCCAGTACTTC. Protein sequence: CASSLSSGETQYF.

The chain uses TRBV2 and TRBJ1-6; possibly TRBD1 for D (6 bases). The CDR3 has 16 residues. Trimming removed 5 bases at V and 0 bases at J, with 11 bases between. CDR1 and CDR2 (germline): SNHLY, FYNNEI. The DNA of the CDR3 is TGTGCCAGCAGTACAGGGACTAGCTCCTATAATTCACCCCTCCACTTT. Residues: CASSTGTSSYNSPLHF. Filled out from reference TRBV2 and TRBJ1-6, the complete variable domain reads EPEVTQTPSHQVTQMGQEVILRCVPISNHLYFYWYRQILGQKVEFLVSFYNNEISEKSEIFDDQFSVERPDGSNFTLKIRSTKLEDSAMYFCASSTGTSSYNSPLHFGNGTRLTVT.

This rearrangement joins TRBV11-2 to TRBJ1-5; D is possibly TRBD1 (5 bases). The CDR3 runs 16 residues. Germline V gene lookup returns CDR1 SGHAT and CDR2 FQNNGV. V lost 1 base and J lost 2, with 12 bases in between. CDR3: CASSLGGQGGNQPQHF. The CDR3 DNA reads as TGTGCCAGCAGCTTAGGGGGCCAAGGGGGCAATCAGCCCCAGCATTTT. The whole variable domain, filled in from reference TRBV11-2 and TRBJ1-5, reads EAGVAQSPRYKIIEKRQSVAFWCNPISGHATLYWYQQILGQGPKLLIQFQNNGVVDDSQLPKDRFSAERLKGVDSTLKIQPAKLEDSAVYLCASSLGGQGGNQPQHFGDGTRLSIL.

Here the CDR3 reads CATSGWTGGPVTEAFF. In nucleotides, the CDR3 is TGTGCCACCAGCGGTTGGACAGGGGGCCCCGTCACTGAAGCTTTCTTT. The genes are TRBV15 and TRBJ1-1; 11 bases map to TRBD1. The V segment lost 5 bases and the J segment 4 bases; nucleotides outside the gene matches: 9. The V gene's germline CDR1 is LNHNV and CDR2 YYDKDF (reference sequence). The length of the CDR3 is 16 residues.

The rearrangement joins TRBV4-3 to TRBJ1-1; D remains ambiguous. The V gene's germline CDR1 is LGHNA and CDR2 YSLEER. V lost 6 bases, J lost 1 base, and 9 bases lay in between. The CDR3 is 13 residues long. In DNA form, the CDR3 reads TGCGCCAGCAGTTTCTCAGAGAACACTGAAGCTTTCTTT. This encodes CASSFSENTEAFF.

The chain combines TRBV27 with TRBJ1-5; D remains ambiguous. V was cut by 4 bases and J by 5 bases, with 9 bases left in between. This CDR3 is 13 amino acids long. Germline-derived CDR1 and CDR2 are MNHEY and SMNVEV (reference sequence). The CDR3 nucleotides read TGTGCCAGCAGTTCGGTAGCCCATCAGCCCCAGCATTTT. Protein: CASSSVAHQPQHF.

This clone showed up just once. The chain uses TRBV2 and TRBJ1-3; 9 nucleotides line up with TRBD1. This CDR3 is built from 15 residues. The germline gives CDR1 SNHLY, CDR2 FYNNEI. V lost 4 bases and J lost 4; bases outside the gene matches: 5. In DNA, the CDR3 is TGTGCCAGCAGTGGCGGACAGGGGCGGGGAAACACCATATATTTT. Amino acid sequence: CASSGGQGRGNTIYF.

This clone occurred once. The CDR3 reads CASSLPQLNQPQHF. The CDR3 DNA sequence: TGTGCCAGCAGTTTACCACAGTTAAATCAGCCCCAGCATTTT. The V and J genes are TRBV28 and TRBJ1-5, with D unclear. Trimming took 2 bases from V and 4 from J, leaving 9 bases between them. The CDR3 runs to 14 residues. The germline V gene has CDR1 MDHEN and CDR2 SYDVKM.

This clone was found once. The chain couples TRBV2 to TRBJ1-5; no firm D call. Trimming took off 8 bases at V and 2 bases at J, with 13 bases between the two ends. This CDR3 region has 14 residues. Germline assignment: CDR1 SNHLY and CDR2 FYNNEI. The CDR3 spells CASARMAGNQPQHF. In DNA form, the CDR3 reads TGTGCCAGCGCCCGTATGGCGGGCAATCAGCCCCAGCATTTT.